These T cell receptor beta chains were read from a single sample in a study of blood T cell repertoires in COVID-19. The method was immunoSEQ multiplex PCR; TCRdb's version includes in-frame clones alone and lacks a portion of them. Altogether a few hundred thousand clones are present, roughly 82% being singletons, with the ten largest covering approximately 2.4%. The source material was peripheral blood. These receptors all stem from a man between 40 and 49 years old who had recovered from COVID-19. Both conserved end residues are part of each CDR3. Fields, in order: J gene, clone size, D gene, V gene, CDR3 DNA, CDR3 protein. A D gene is named only where the DNA matches it firmly. Clone size is not always given. Where it is, it says once, few, many or a class for expanded clones.

J: TRBJ2-1
size: many
D: .
V: TRBV19
DNA: TGTGCCAGTAGTCCAGACTCAGCGAGCTCCTACAATGAGCAGTTCTTC
CDR3: CASSPDSASSYNEQFF

J: TRBJ2-3
size: .
D: .
V: TRBV21-1
DNA: TGTGCCAGCAGCAAAGCTGACAGGGAGGATACGCAGTATTTT
CDR3: CASSKADREDTQYF

J: TRBJ1-5
size: .
D: .
V: TRBV5-1
DNA: TGCGCCAGCAGCCCGACGGGGTACAATCAGCCCCAGCATTTT
CDR3: CASSPTGYNQPQHF

J: TRBJ2-5
size: .
D: .
V: TRBV29-1
DNA: TGCAGCGTTGCAGGGGCAGTAGAGGAGACCCAGTACTTC
CDR3: CSVAGAVEETQYF

J: TRBJ1-1
size: .
D: .
V: TRBV5-4
DNA: TGTGCCAGCAGCTTGGCAATGGTAGACACTGAAGCTTTCTTT
CDR3: CASSLAMVDTEAFF

J: TRBJ2-7
size: .
D: TRBD2
V: TRBV5-1
DNA: TGCGCCAGCAGCCTCACCCTAGCGGGCTACGAGCAGTACTTC
CDR3: CASSLTLAGYEQYF

J: TRBJ1-1
size: .
D: .
V: TRBV11-3
DNA: TGTGCCAGCAGCTTAGGGGAGACTGAAGCTTTCTTT
CDR3: CASSLGETEAFF

J: TRBJ2-2
size: .
D: .
V: TRBV6-2/TRBV6-3
DNA: TGTGCCAGCAGTTTGGCAGGGAGGACCGGGGAGCTGTTTTTT
CDR3: CASSLAGRTGELFF

J: TRBJ1-1
size: .
D: .
V: TRBV2
DNA: TGTGCCAGCAGTGAATCTAAGGGGATGGACACTGAAGCTTTCTTT
CDR3: CASSESKGMDTEAFF

J: TRBJ1-1
size: .
D: TRBD1
V: TRBV29-1
DNA: TGCAGCGTTGGGGACAGACTGTTGAACACTGAAGCTTTCTTT
CDR3: CSVGDRLLNTEAFF

J: TRBJ1-2
size: .
D: .
V: TRBV12-3/TRBV12-4
DNA: TGTGCCAGCAGTTTAGGGAGGGATGGCTACACCTTC
CDR3: CASSLGRDGYTF

J: TRBJ2-2
size: .
D: TRBD2
V: TRBV9
DNA: TGTGCCAGCAGCGTCGGGACTAGCGGCCTCACCGGGGAGCTGTTTTTT
CDR3: CASSVGTSGLTGELFF

J: TRBJ2-7
size: .
D: TRBD2
V: TRBV7-8
DNA: TGTGCCAGCAGCTCGACTAGCGGGAGCTCCTACGAGCAGTACTTC
CDR3: CASSSTSGSSYEQYF

J: TRBJ2-1
size: .
D: TRBD2
V: TRBV19
DNA: TGTGCCAGTAGTTTCTGGACTAGCGGAGGGTACAATGAGCAGTTCTTC
CDR3: CASSFWTSGGYNEQFF

J: TRBJ2-1
size: .
D: .
V: TRBV7-2
DNA: TGTGCCAGCAGCTTAACGAGCTCCTACAATGAGCAGTTCTTC
CDR3: CASSLTSSYNEQFF

J: TRBJ2-2
size: .
D: .
V: TRBV29-1
DNA: TGCAGCGTGCAGGGGTCCGGGGAGCTGTTTTTT
CDR3: CSVQGSGELFF

J: TRBJ2-3
size: .
D: .
V: TRBV10-3
DNA: TGTGCCATCAGTGAGTTCCGTGGAGCCGGGGAGGCAGATACGCAGTATTTT
CDR3: CAISEFRGAGEADTQYF

J: TRBJ2-4
size: .
D: .
V: TRBV10-3
DNA: TGTGCCAAACCGGACACCGGGGCCAAAAACATTCAGTACTTC
CDR3: CAKPDTGAKNIQYF

J: TRBJ1-5
size: .
D: TRBD1
V: TRBV18
DNA: TGTGCCAGCTCACCCGGGACAGGGGGATACTTGGGCAATCAGCCCCAGCATTTT
CDR3: CASSPGTGGYLGNQPQHF

J: TRBJ1-3
size: .
D: .
V: TRBV5-1
DNA: TGCGCCAGCAGCTTGGACAGCTCTGGAAACACCATATATTTT
CDR3: CASSLDSSGNTIYF

J: TRBJ2-6
size: .
D: .
V: TRBV14
DNA: TGTGCCAGCAGCCACGAGGCACTTACCGGGGCCAACGTCCTGACTTTC
CDR3: CASSHEALTGANVLTF

J: TRBJ2-6
size: .
D: .
V: TRBV5-1
DNA: TGCGCCAGCAGCTTGTTATCTGGGGCAAGGGGTCCTGGGGCCAACGTCCTGACTTTC
CDR3: CASSLLSGARGPGANVLTF

J: TRBJ1-1
size: once
D: .
V: TRBV5-6
DNA: TGTGCCAGCAGCTTGGGCCTTGCAGGGCGCACTGAAGCTTTCTTT
CDR3: CASSLGLAGRTEAFF

J: TRBJ2-1
size: .
D: TRBD2
V: TRBV19
DNA: TGTGCCAGTAGTATCCGGCTAGCGGGGGGGGGCTTTGGCAATGAGCAGTTCTTC
CDR3: CASSIRLAGGGFGNEQFF

J: TRBJ2-5
size: .
D: .
V: TRBV9
DNA: TGTGCCAGCAGCGAGGAGGACGGGCCGCAGTACTTC
CDR3: CASSEEDGPQYF

J: TRBJ2-7
size: .
D: .
V: TRBV29-1
DNA: TGCAGCGCCCGGGGGATCTACGAGCAGTACTTC
CDR3: CSARGIYEQYF

J: TRBJ2-5
size: .
D: TRBD2
V: TRBV5-1
DNA: TGCGCCAGCAGCTCGGGGACTAGCGGGGAAAGTTTTCTGGAGACCCAGTACTTC
CDR3: CASSSGTSGESFLETQYF

J: TRBJ2-3
size: few
D: TRBD2
V: TRBV6-4
DNA: TGTGCCAGCAGTGAACTAGCGGGAGGAGGAGATACGCAGTATTTT
CDR3: CASSELAGGGDTQYF

J: TRBJ2-5
size: .
D: .
V: TRBV10-1
DNA: TGCGCCAGCAGTGAGACTCAACTCGGGACCCAGTACTTC
CDR3: CASSETQLGTQYF

J: TRBJ1-2
size: once
D: .
V: TRBV5-1
DNA: TGCGCCAGCAGCTTGGTACCGGGACTCCGAAAGGGGGGCTACACCTTC
CDR3: CASSLVPGLRKGGYTF

J: TRBJ2-3
size: .
D: .
V: TRBV28
DNA: TGTGCCAGCAGTCTCCGGGGGGCTACAGATACGCAGTATTTT
CDR3: CASSLRGATDTQYF

J: TRBJ1-4
size: .
D: .
V: TRBV7-2
DNA: TGTGCCAGCAGCTTTGGGGGGTTTAATGAAAAACTGTTTTTT
CDR3: CASSFGGFNEKLFF

J: TRBJ2-7
size: few
D: TRBD1
V: TRBV19
DNA: TGTGCCAGTAGTATCCGGACAGGGTTCGGCACCTCCTACGAGCAGTACTTC
CDR3: CASSIRTGFGTSYEQYF

J: TRBJ1-5
size: few
D: TRBD1
V: TRBV3-1/TRBV3-2
DNA: TGTGCCAGCAGCCAAGATGGTGGGACAGGGGCCCATCAGCCCCAGCATTTT
CDR3: CASSQDGGTGAHQPQHF